These T cell receptor beta chains were read from a single sample in a study of PD-L1 blockade in urothelial cancer. The method was immunoSEQ multiplex PCR; TCRdb's version includes in-frame clones alone and lacks a portion of them. The repertoire has 80,000 to 90,000 clones, 70% to 90% of them found once; the top ten carry around an eighth. This sample comprised PBMCs, obtained around atezolizumab (anti-PD-L1) treatment. The source is a man aged 60 to 69 with urothelial cancer. The CDR3 runs from the conserved cysteine through the conserved F or W.

CDR3aa: CASSPRSGRSSYEQYF; v_gene: TRBV18
CDR3aa: CASSKQRTGVYEQYF; v_gene: TRBV6-6
CDR3aa: CASSRSPAYRGSSTDTQYF; v_gene: TRBV4-1
CDR3aa: CASPKGKRTDTQYF; v_gene: TRBV21-1
CDR3aa: CASSFSRGDYGYTF; v_gene: TRBV7-2
CDR3aa: CASSEQATNEKLFF; v_gene: TRBV19
CDR3aa: CASRGKGAGNEQFF; v_gene: TRBV11-2
CDR3aa: CASSLAAVGLAGENTDTQYF; v_gene: TRBV7-2
CDR3aa: CASSMTSGGVNEQFF; v_gene: TRBV5-1
CDR3aa: CAISEDGLGTINTEAFF; v_gene: TRBV10-3
CDR3aa: CASTDRDGIYEQYF; v_gene: TRBV28
CDR3aa: CASSLGRDSYGYTF; v_gene: TRBV6-1
CDR3aa: CASSQVGSSGNTIYF; v_gene: TRBV14
CDR3aa: CASSVDGGSSYEQYF; v_gene: TRBV9
CDR3aa: CASSSGGTQYF; v_gene: TRBV7-6
CDR3aa: CASSLAPTPRGAFF; v_gene: TRBV5-6